Listed below are T cell receptor beta chains from one sample, sequenced in a study of cytomegalovirus exposure and HLA in healthy donors. The table came from immunoSEQ multiplex PCR; TCRdb's copy has only in-frame clones and leaves some out. The table lists fewer than 45,000 clones, around 70% of them singletons. Material for sequencing was PBMCs. Every receptor here comes from a woman aged 25 to 39 in good health and CMV-seronegative. Both conserved end residues are part of each CDR3. A D gene is named only where the DNA matches it firmly. Rows may omit the clone size; those that give it use once, few, many or a size class.

-	medium-sized	TRBJ2-3	TRBV6-4	CATSDSSVATDTQYF	TGTGCCACTTCGGACAGCTCCGTGGCCACAGATACGCAGTATTTT
-	-	TRBJ1-4	TRBV30	CAWRGPEGQRTTNEKLFF	TGTGCCTGGCGAGGACCGGAGGGCCAAAGAACAACTAATGAAAAACTGTTTTTT
TRBD2	-	TRBJ2-5	TRBV14	CASSRRLALQETQYF	TGTGCCAGCAGCCGCAGACTAGCCCTACAAGAGACCCAGTACTTC
-	-	TRBJ2-1	TRBV6-1	CASSEVLRGKMHEQFF	TGTGCCAGCAGTGAAGTTCTAAGGGGTAAAATGCATGAGCAGTTCTTC
TRBD2	-	TRBJ2-1	TRBV7-9	CASSSGTRRYNEQFF	TGTGCCAGCAGCTCCGGGACTAGGAGGTACAATGAGCAGTTCTTC
TRBD1	-	TRBJ2-7	TRBV6-5	CASSYSVGTADEQYF	TGTGCCAGCAGTTACTCCGTCGGGACAGCCGACGAGCAGTACTTC
TRBD2	-	TRBJ2-7	TRBV10-2	CASNQGTRSHEQYF	TGCGCCAGCAACCAAGGGACTAGGTCACACGAGCAGTACTTC
TRBD2	-	TRBJ2-4	TRBV4-2	CASSQVELAGKNIQYF	TGTGCCAGCAGCCAGGTGGAACTAGCGGGGAAAAACATTCAGTACTTC
TRBD2	-	TRBJ2-3	TRBV29-1	CSGAGESLDTQYF	TGCAGCGGGGCGGGAGAGTCGTTAGATACGCAGTATTTT
-	-	TRBJ2-3	TRBV6-5	CASRSSADTQYF	TGTGCCAGCAGATCCTCTGCAGATACGCAGTATTTT
-	-	TRBJ1-1	TRBV7-8	CASSLVGDTEAFF	TGTGCCAGCAGCTTAGTAGGGGATACTGAAGCTTTCTTT
-	-	TRBJ1-2	TRBV28	CASSGRIGGYTF	TGTGCCAGCAGTGGGAGAATCGGGGGCTACACCTTC
TRBD2	-	TRBJ2-2	TRBV27	CASSRSGLPGELFF	TGTGCCAGCAGCCGTAGCGGGCTACCCGGGGAGCTGTTTTTT
TRBD1	-	TRBJ1-2	TRBV7-8	CASSSRTGPGYTF	TGTGCCAGCAGCTCAAGGACAGGGCCCGGCTACACCTTC
-	-	TRBJ2-2	TRBV6-5	CASSRTGFGELFF	TGTGCCAGCAGCAGAACAGGTTTCGGGGAGCTGTTTTTT
TRBD1	-	TRBJ2-7	TRBV6-5	CASSYAAGTGSYEQYF	TGTGCCAGCAGTTACGCAGCCGGGACAGGAAGCTACGAGCAGTACTTC
-	once	TRBJ2-7	TRBV5-6	CASSLVASYEQYF	TGTGCCAGCAGCTTGGTGGCTTCCTACGAGCAGTACTTC
-	-	TRBJ2-7	TRBV29-1	CSVIEAGLAYEQYF	TGCAGCGTTATTGAGGCGGGACTGGCTTACGAGCAGTACTTC
-	-	TRBJ2-1	TRBV5-1	CASTREGGASYNEQFF	TGCGCCAGCACCAGAGAAGGGGGGGCCTCTTACAATGAGCAGTTCTTC
-	few	TRBJ1-1	TRBV4-1	CASSQEPTGYTEAFF	TGCGCCAGCAGCCAAGAACCCACAGGGTACACTGAAGCTTTCTTT
TRBD1	many	TRBJ2-1	TRBV6-4	CASSEGTGSNEQFF	TGTGCCAGCAGTGAGGGGACAGGGTCGAATGAGCAGTTCTTC
TRBD2	few	TRBJ2-3	TRBV11-2	CASSLQTSGDTQYF	TGTGCCAGCAGCCTCCAGACTAGCGGAGATACGCAGTATTTT
-	-	TRBJ1-5	TRBV2	CASSEVGTYSNQPQHF	TGTGCCAGCAGTGAAGTAGGGACTTATAGCAATCAGCCCCAGCATTTT
-	few	TRBJ1-5	TRBV5-8	CASSLIYIGAGQPQHF	TGTGCCAGCAGCTTGATCTATATCGGAGCGGGACAGCCCCAGCATTTT
TRBD2	-	TRBJ2-7	TRBV12-5	CASGLVLGGRIYEQYF	TGTGCTAGTGGTTTGGTACTTGGCGGGAGGATCTACGAGCAGTACTTC
-	once	TRBJ2-2	TRBV25-1	CASSAGDQIIGELFF	TGTGCCAGCAGTGCCGGGGATCAGATTATCGGGGAGCTGTTTTTT
-	few	TRBJ1-1	TRBV28	CASSFPAQNTEAFF	TGTGCCAGCAGTTTCCCCGCACAGAACACTGAAGCTTTCTTT
-	few	TRBJ1-1	TRBV5-1	CASSISPRGNTEAFF	TGCGCCAGCAGCATATCCCCCCGGGGGAACACTGAAGCTTTCTTT
TRBD2	-	TRBJ2-3	TRBV6-4	CASSDSAGAADTQYF	TGTGCCAGCAGTGACTCGGCGGGAGCGGCAGATACGCAGTATTTT
TRBD1	-	TRBJ1-5	TRBV28	CASRIATGDNQPQHF	TGTGCCAGCAGAATTGCGACAGGGGACAATCAGCCCCAGCATTTT
-	-	TRBJ1-2	TRBV30	CACPRATDLRNYGYTF	TGTGCCTGCCCCCGGGCGACAGATCTTCGTAACTATGGCTACACCTTC
-	once	TRBJ1-2	TRBV27	CASSLSGSGYTF	TGTGCCAGCAGTTTAAGTGGTAGTGGCTACACCTTC
TRBD1	-	TRBJ2-2	TRBV19	CASSGTGSTGELFF	TGTGCCAGTAGTGGGACAGGTTCAACCGGGGAGCTGTTTTTT
TRBD2	-	TRBJ2-5	TRBV5-1	CASSPRLAGGLETQYF	TGCGCCAGCAGCCCCCGACTAGCGGGAGGGTTAGAGACCCAGTACTTC
-	-	TRBJ2-5	TRBV7-9	CASSLAAAQETQYF	TGTGCCAGCAGCTTAGCGGCGGCCCAAGAGACCCAGTACTTC
-	few	TRBJ1-1	TRBV7-2	CASSLGPSGGRAFF	TGTGCCAGCAGCTTAGGGCCCTCGGGCGGGAGGGCTTTCTTT
TRBD1	-	TRBJ1-5	TRBV7-9	CASSLAGQESQPQHF	TGTGCCAGCAGCTTAGCCGGACAGGAATCTCAGCCCCAGCATTTT
TRBD1	-	TRBJ1-4	TRBV5-1	CASSLGRGRDEKLFF	TGCGCCAGCAGCTTGGGCAGGGGGCGAGATGAAAAACTGTTTTTT
TRBD1	-	TRBJ2-5	TRBV11-2	CASALSQGARETQYF	TGTGCCAGCGCCCTAAGCCAGGGGGCGAGGGAGACCCAGTACTTC
-	few	TRBJ2-3	TRBV28	CASNWATDTQYF	TGTGCCAGCAATTGGGCTACAGATACGCAGTATTTT
-	-	TRBJ2-2	TRBV6-1	CASRGLNTGELFF	TGTGCCAGCAGGGGACTTAACACCGGGGAGCTGTTTTTT
-	-	TRBJ1-1	TRBV7-9	CASSPTHVNTEAFF	TGTGCCAGCAGCCCGACTCACGTGAACACTGAAGCTTTCTTT
-	-	TRBJ2-6	TRBV30	CAWSVQISGANVLTF	TGTGCCTGGAGTGTACAAATTTCTGGGGCCAACGTCCTGACTTTC
-	-	TRBJ1-6	TRBV30	CAWSGSRTSSYNSPLHF	TGTGCCTGGAGTGGCTCTAGAACGAGCTCCTATAATTCACCCCTCCACTTT
-	few	TRBJ1-3	TRBV10-3	CAISESTLEDPGNTIYF	TGTGCCATCAGTGAGTCGACCCTAGAAGACCCTGGAAACACCATATATTTT
-	few	TRBJ1-5	TRBV28	CASSLSTGYQPQHF	TGTGCCAGCAGTTTATCGACGGGGTATCAGCCCCAGCATTTT
-	once	TRBJ1-4	TRBV11-2	CASSLVGTLNEKLFF	TGTGCCAGCAGCTTAGTCGGGACACTTAATGAAAAACTGTTTTTT
-	few	TRBJ2-2	TRBV30	CARDDYTGELFF	TGTGCCCGAGACGACTATACCGGGGAGCTGTTTTTT
TRBD1	-	TRBJ2-7	TRBV27	CASRPITGGYEQYF	TGTGCCAGCCGACCGATCACAGGGGGCTACGAGCAGTACTTC
TRBD2	-	TRBJ2-3	TRBV6-1	CASGLAGIVDTQYF	TGTGCCAGCGGACTAGCGGGAATCGTAGATACGCAGTATTTT
TRBD1	few	TRBJ2-5	TRBV6-1	CASSRDSEKETQYF	TGTGCCAGCAGCCGGGACAGCGAAAAAGAGACCCAGTACTTC
TRBD2	-	TRBJ2-5	TRBV30	CALKRGGQETQYF	TGTGCCTTAAAGCGGGGGGGCCAAGAGACCCAGTACTTC
-	few	TRBJ2-6	TRBV30	CAWSAPQGTHLSGANVLTF	TGTGCCTGGAGTGCCCCACAGGGTACCCATCTCTCTGGGGCCAACGTCCTGACTTTC
-	-	TRBJ2-1	TRBV27	CASSLEEDYNEQFF	TGTGCCAGCAGTTTAGAGGAAGACTACAATGAGCAGTTCTTC
-	-	TRBJ2-2	TRBV10-3	CAMVSPNTGELFF	TGTGCCATGGTCAGTCCGAACACCGGGGAGCTGTTTTTT
TRBD1	-	TRBJ2-1	TRBV30	CAWRIGQGLSSYNEQFF	TGTGCCTGGAGGATTGGACAGGGGCTAAGCTCCTACAATGAGCAGTTCTTC